These 31 T cell receptor beta chains were all obtained from the same sample, sequenced in a study of post-analysis software for immune sequencing data. Study-wide results and caveats: TRBV5-6, TRBV5-1 and TRBV20-1 were among four or five TRBV segments more frequent in patients than controls.

Their antigens remain unidentified. Unique-molecular-identifier-tagged TCR beta cDNA libraries were used. A single record per CDR3 protein comes from TCRdb applying MiXCR to the PCR reads. The table shows around 440,000 distinct CDR3 sequences, with under 55% occurring only once. Sequenced: blood. The source of these receptors is a girl aged 5 to 17 with multiple sclerosis.

The J gene is TRBJ1-1, the V gene TRBV29-1; D is ambiguous. CDR3 length: 10 amino acids. The germline V gene has CDR1 SQVTM and CDR2 ANQGSEA. The V end was cut by 6 bases, the J end by 7 bases, with 9 bases between. CDR3 sequence: CSVPGGEAFF. Written as DNA, the CDR3 is TGCAGCGTCCCCGGAGGTGAAGCTTTCTTT.

V gene TRBV10-3 combines with J gene TRBJ2-1; 9 positions agree with TRBD2. In germline, CDR1 is ENHRY, CDR2 SYGVKD. The length of the CDR3 is 17 residues. V shed 6 bases and J 5 bases; nucleotides not matched to a gene: 14. CDR3 amino acids: CAIRGGSGRPSDNEQFF. In nucleotides, the CDR3 is TGTGCCATCAGGGGGGGTAGCGGGAGACCTAGTGACAATGAGCAGTTCTTC.

For this clonotype: Sequence at one end of the junction differs from germline and may be a read error. The V gene is TRBV4-1, the J gene TRBJ2-3; possibly TRBD2 for D (5 bases). The CDR3 totals 14 residues. Germline lookup yields CDR1 MGHRA and CDR2 YSYEKL. The CDR3 loop reads CASSPGINTDTRYF. CDR3 nucleotides: TGCGCCAGCAGCCCGGGGATAAACACAGATACGCGGTATTTT.

This clonotype has only a few counts. The rearrangement joins TRBV11-3 to TRBJ2-1; 8 bases align to TRBD2. Looked up from germline, CDR1 is SGHNT and CDR2 is YENEEA. The CDR3 has 12 residues. V shed 1 base, J shed 10 bases, and the junction held 0 bases outside the gene matches. CDR3: CASSLGGREQFF. The DNA of the CDR3 is TGTGCCAGCAGCTTAGGCGGGAGGGAGCAGTTCTTC. Supplemented by reference TRBV11-3 and TRBJ2-1, the full variable domain reads EAGVVQSPRYKIIEKKQPVAFWCNPISGHNTLYWYLQNLGQGPELLIRYENEEAVDDSQLPKDRFSAERLKGVDSTLKIQPAELGDSAVYLCASSLGGREQFFGPGTRLTVL.

V and J are TRBV29-1 and TRBJ1-2; D perhaps matches TRBD1 (5 bases). The germline CDR1 and CDR2 sequences are SQVTM and ANQGSEA. The germline V and J ends were trimmed by 6 bases and 5 bases, with 16 bases remaining between them. CDR3 length: 13 residues. CDR3 amino acids: CSVRGTAGYGYTF. CDR3 DNA: TGCAGCGTAAGAGGGACGGCAGGTTATGGCTACACCTTC. The complete variable domain, with remaining parts taken from reference TRBV29-1 and TRBJ1-2, reads SAVISQKPSRDICQRGTSLTIQCQVDSQVTMMFWYRQQPGQSLTLIATANQGSEATYESGFVIDKFPISRPNLTFSTLTVSNMSPEDSSIYLCSVRGTAGYGYTFGSGTRLTVV.

The chain links TRBV12-3 or TRBV12-4 to TRBJ1-5; possible D gene TRBD1, 6 bases. V was cut by 6 bases and J by 3 bases, with 12 bases left in between. This CDR3 region has 14 residues. As DNA, the CDR3 is TGTGCCAGCAGCCGGGGGACACCCAATCAGCCCCAGCATTTT. It yields the protein CASSRGTPNQPQHF.

This clonotype showed up just a few times. The chain is built from TRBV6-1 and TRBJ2-3, with D perhaps matching TRBD2 (6 bases). Germline V lookup: CDR1 MNHNS, CDR2 SASEGT. Deletions cut 7 bases from V and 2 bases from J, with 16 bases between. The CDR3 sequence is 15 residues long. CDR3 bases: TGTGCCAGCAACGACCGGAGGGAGATCACAGATACGCAGTATTTT. This sequence encodes CASNDRREITDTQYF.

The gene calls are TRBV4-2 and TRBJ1-2; tentatively, D is TRBD1 (5 bases). The germline gives CDR1 LGHNA, CDR2 YNFKEQ. The length of the CDR3 is 14 residues. V was cut by 0 bases and J by 4 bases, with 9 bases left in between. CDR3 sequence reads: CASSQETAVYGYTF. In nucleotides, the CDR3 is TGTGCCAGCAGCCAAGAGACAGCGGTCTATGGCTACACCTTC.

The gene calls are TRBV3-1 and TRBJ2-1, with 12 bases lining up with TRBD2. Germline CDR1 is LGHDT and CDR2 is YNNKEL (reference sequence). The CDR3 loop spans 19 amino acids. The J segment lost 0 bases and the V segment lost 4 bases, leaving 10 bases of the junction unmatched. The CDR3 sequence is CASSRKLAGGSYSYNEQFF. DNA of the CDR3: TGTGCCAGCAGCCGCAAACTAGCGGGAGGCTCTTACTCCTACAATGAGCAGTTCTTC.

Worth noting for this clonotype: One base away lies a much larger clone, so this may be a sequencing read error. The chain is built from TRBV20-1 and TRBJ2-1; TRBD1 might be the D (7 bases). The CDR3 has 15 residues. In germline, CDR1 is DFQATT, CDR2 SNEGSKA (reference sequence). The CDR3 region is CSARGDLYGYNGQFF. CDR3 sequence (DNA): TGCAGTGCCAGGGGGGACCTCTACGGCTACAATGGGCAGTTCTTC.

This clonotype has a single count. The chain employs TRBV28 and TRBJ1-1, with 8 bases that match TRBD1. Trimming at V came to 6 bases and at J to 3 bases, leaving 0 bases not matched to a gene. Germline V gene data show CDR1 as MDHEN and CDR2 as SYDVKM. The CDR3 extends over 12 amino acids. The CDR3, as DNA: TGTGCCAGCAGGACAGGGGACACTGAAGCTTTCTTT. Residues: CASRTGDTEAFF.

The rearrangement uses TRBV29-1 and TRBJ2-1, with 8 nucleotides matching TRBD2. CDR3 length: 12 amino acids. V lost 7 bases to trimming and J lost 8 bases; unmatched junction nucleotides: 7. CDR1 and CDR2 from the germline V gene are SQVTM and ANQGSEA. The CDR3 DNA follows: TGCAGCGCTAAAGGCGGGGGGCATGAGCAGTTCTTC. Translation: CSAKGGGHEQFF.

The chain uses TRBV7-2 and TRBJ1-5, with D possibly being TRBD1 (6 bases). The germline V and J ends were trimmed by 5 bases and 9 bases, with 14 bases remaining between them. Looked up from germline, CDR1 is SGHTA and CDR2 is FQGNSA. The CDR3 consists of 13 residues. CDR3 coding DNA: TGTGCCAGCAGCCCCAACGGGGGCCGGCCCCAGCATTTT. Residues: CASSPNGGRPQHF.

The gene calls are TRBV6-5 and TRBJ1-5, with D hard to call. Trimming shortened V by 0 bases and J by 2 bases, and 11 bases separated the two germline ends. The CDR3 contains 16 residues. Germline CDR1 reads MNHEY; CDR2 reads SVGAGI. Here the CDR3 DNA reads TGTGCCAGCAGTTACTCGTACCGGAAGGGCAATCAGCCCCAGCATTTT. It is translated as CASSYSYRKGNQPQHF.

The rearrangement uses TRBV21-1 and TRBJ2-3; the D segment call TRBD1 is taken from the table without a DNA check. TRBV21-1 is a documented pseudogene. The CDR3 runs 18 residues. The CDR3 loop reads CASSKGERQGASQDTQYF. CDR3 in DNA: TGTGCCAGCAGCAAAGGGGAACGGCAGGGGGCTTCCCAAGATACGCAGTATTTT.

This clonotype was picked up a small number of times. The V call is TRBV7-3, the J call TRBJ2-5; 7 nucleotides agree with TRBD1. After removal of 5 bases from V and 5 bases from J, the junction contained 5 bases not matched to a gene. CDR3 size: 13 residues. CDR1 is SGHTA, CDR2 FQGTGA, per germline. CDR3 DNA sequence: TGTGCCAGCAGCCCGACAGGGCGGGAGACCCAGTACTTC. The encoded protein is CASSPTGRETQYF.

The chain is built from TRBV7-6 and TRBJ1-4; no clear D gene. This CDR3 contains 13 residues. V was cut by 2 bases and J by 9 bases, with 10 bases left in between. Germline V gives CDR1 SGHVS, CDR2 FNYEAQ. The CDR3 sequence is CASSLRAQQKLFF. CDR3 nucleotide sequence: TGTGCCAGCAGCTTAAGGGCCCAGCAAAAACTGTTTTTT. Looking up the rest from reference TRBV7-6 and TRBJ1-4 gives the full variable domain: GAGVSQSPRYKVTKRGQDVALRCDPISGHVSLYWYRQALGQGPEFLTYFNYEAQQDKSGLPNDRFSAERPEGSISTLTIQRTEQRDSAMYRCASSLRAQQKLFFGSGTQLSVL.

The chain is built from TRBV20-1 and TRBJ2-1; 8 positions agree with TRBD2. With 6 bases clipped from V and 7 bases from J, the junction kept 17 bases outside the gene matches. CDR3 length: 16 residues. CDR1 DFQATT and CDR2 SNEGSKA come from the germline V gene (reference sequence). The CDR3 bases are TGCAGTGCCCATTGGGCCGGGAGGGCCCCTGGGAATGAGCAGTTCTTC. Protein: CSAHWAGRAPGNEQFF.

V is TRBV29-1 and J is TRBJ2-5; 7 bases are a match to TRBD2. Trimming took 1 base from V and 4 from J; bases not matched to a gene: 9. Germline values: CDR1 SQVTM, CDR2 ANQGSEA. The CDR3 contains 15 residues. The DNA of the CDR3 is TGCAGCGTTGAAGGTCTAGCGGAATCTGTAGAGACCCAGTACTTC. As protein: CSVEGLAESVETQYF. The variable domain in full, with the rest retrieved from reference TRBV29-1 and TRBJ2-5, is SAVISQKPSRDICQRGTSLTIQCQVDSQVTMMFWYRQQPGQSLTLIATANQGSEATYESGFVIDKFPISRPNLTFSTLTVSNMSPEDSSIYLCSVEGLAESVETQYFGPGTRLLVL.

This sequence joins TRBV5-1 and TRBJ2-1; no reliable D call. Germline CDR1 reads SGHRS; CDR2 reads YFSETQ. The V end lost 3 bases, the J end lost 6 bases, and 10 bases lay between the germline ends. CDR3 size: 13 residues. The DNA of the CDR3 is TGCGCCAGCAGCTCGAGTATTGCCAATGAGCAGTTCTTC. This translates into CASSSSIANEQFF. The full variable domain, rest sourced from reference TRBV5-1 and TRBJ2-1, is KAGVTQTPRYLIKTRGQQVTLSCSPISGHRSVSWYQQTPGQGLQFLFEYFSETQRNKGNFPGRFSGRQFSNSRSEMNVSTLELGDSALYLCASSSSIANEQFFGPGTRLTVL.

V gene TRBV20-1 combines with J gene TRBJ2-5; no reliable D call. The CDR3 covers 12 residues. The V gene's germline CDR1 is DFQATT and CDR2 SNEGSKA (reference sequence). The V end was cut by 7 bases, the J end by 2 bases, with 11 bases between. The CDR3 loop is CSVGWVQETQYF. In DNA form, the CDR3 reads TGCAGTGTGGGGTGGGTGCAAGAGACCCAGTACTTC.

Only a few counts were recorded for this clonotype. V usage is TRBV10-3 and J usage is TRBJ2-3; D is possibly TRBD1 (6 bases). This CDR3 is 14 amino acids long. Germline lookup yields CDR1 ENHRY and CDR2 SYGVKD. The germline V and J ends were trimmed by 2 bases and 1 base, with 7 bases remaining between them. The chain's CDR3 is CAISERQGTDTQYF. The CDR3 bases are TGTGCCATCAGTGAGCGACAGGGCACAGATACGCAGTATTTT.

V and J are TRBV9 and TRBJ2-3; D not certain. This CDR3 contains 12 residues. Germline CDR1 is SGDLS and CDR2 is YYNGEE. V lost 3 bases and J 9 bases, leaving 11 bases between the germline ends. CDR3 nucleotide sequence: TGTGCCAGCAGCGACCTTAGAGGAACGCAGTATTTT. Its protein is CASSDLRGTQYF.

The genes are TRBV28 and TRBJ2-5, with D unresolved. Germline CDR1 reads MDHEN; CDR2 reads SYDVKM. This CDR3 spans 15 amino acids. Trimming cost V 3 bases and J 0 bases, with 11 bases left between them. The CDR3 sequence is CASSFTSAHQETQYF. CDR3 DNA sequence: TGTGCCAGCAGTTTCACTTCAGCCCACCAAGAGACCCAGTACTTC.

As for this clonotype: The junction and the germline gene differ at one end; a read error may be behind it. The J gene is TRBJ2-6, the V gene TRBV9, with 8 bases lining up with TRBD2. Germline CDR1 and CDR2: SGDLS and YYNGEE. This CDR3 has 15 amino acids. DNA for the CDR3: TGTGCCAGCAGCGGAAATTCGGGGGGGGCCAACGTCCTGGCTTTC. Its protein product is CASSGNSGGANVLAF.

This clonotype was counted only a few times. The chain's CDR3 is CSAPLVGGETQYF. In nucleotides, the CDR3 is TGCAGTGCTCCTCTGGTGGGAGGCGAGACCCAGTACTTC. The chain links TRBV20-1 to TRBJ2-5, with TRBD2 as a possible D gene (6 bases). Germline V CDR1 and CDR2: DFQATT, SNEGSKA (reference sequence). The CDR3 runs 13 residues. V was shortened by 5 bases and J by 5 bases, with 15 bases between the two germline ends.

The rearrangement uses TRBV7-2 and TRBJ2-1; D perhaps matches TRBD1 (5 bases). The CDR3 is 16 residues long. Trimming stripped 5 bases from V and 5 bases from J, with 19 bases between. CDR1 is SGHTA and CDR2 is FQGNSA in the germline V gene. In DNA form, the CDR3 reads TGTGCCAGCAGCACCAGACAGAGCATCCATCACAATGAGCAGTTCTTC. Amino acid sequence: CASSTRQSIHHNEQFF. The variable domain in full, completed from reference TRBV7-2 and TRBJ2-1, reads GAGVSQSPSNKVTEKGKDVELRCDPISGHTALYWYRQSLGQGLEFLIYFQGNSAPDKSGLPSDRFSAERTGGSVSTLTIQRTQQEDSAVYLCASSTRQSIHHNEQFFGPGTRLTVL.

The DNA of the CDR3 is TGCGCCAGCAGCTCGACAGGGGCCTATTCTCCACAATATGAGCAGTTCTTC. The encoded protein is CASSSTGAYSPQYEQFF. This rearrangement joins TRBV5-1 to TRBJ2-1; 8 bases match TRBD1. The V and J ends lost 3 bases and 8 bases, in that order; junction bases with no gene match: 16. CDR1 and CDR2 (germline): SGHRS, YFSETQ. This CDR3 contains 17 residues.

This clonotype appeared many times. The chain uses TRBV4-2 and TRBJ2-1; 10 bases map to TRBD1. The ends lost 6 bases at V and 9 bases at J; junction bases unmatched: 5. The CDR3 has 13 amino acids. Germline CDR1 is LGHNA and CDR2 is YNFKEQ. The CDR3, as DNA: TGTGCCAGCAGGCAGGACAGGGGGGGTGAGCAGTTCTTC. Translation: CASRQDRGGEQFF.

V usage is TRBV4-3 and J usage is TRBJ2-7; TRBD1 aligns across 10 bases. The DNA end is more similar to TRBJ2-5, so the J call may be wrong. CDR1 and CDR2 (germline): LGHNA, YSLEER. The CDR3 length is 16 residues. This chain's CDR3 is CASSQEEGTGEETQYF. The CDR3 DNA follows: TGCGCCAGCAGCCAAGAGGAGGGGACAGGGGAAGAGACCCAGTACTTC.

This clonotype was seen a handful of times. The chain is built from TRBV28 and TRBJ2-5, with D maybe TRBD1 (5 bases). This CDR3 comprises 15 residues. V lost 5 bases to trimming and J lost 0 bases, with 13 bases between them. Germline V gene data show CDR1 as MDHEN and CDR2 as SYDVKM. Here the CDR3 reads CASSAFDRDQETQYF. The CDR3 nucleotides are TGTGCCAGCAGTGCTTTTGACAGAGACCAAGAGACCCAGTACTTC.